These 12 T cell receptor beta chains originate from one sample sequenced in a study of T-cell memory formation after mild COVID-19. TCRdb redid the calling of the 5' RACE reads with MiXCR, one entry per CDR3 protein. The sample lists roughly 580,000 distinct CDR3 sequences, more than 15% seen once, with more than 10% in the top ten. Specimen: PBMCs or a T cell subset sorted from them (not recorded which). These TCRs come from an adult woman who had mild COVID-19 (a few samples of this study predate the infection). Cell type and time point are not known.

A few counts support this clonotype. The chain carries TRBV5-4 and TRBJ2-5; D not resolved. V gave up 0 bases and J gave up 5 bases, with 11 bases separating them. Germline CDR1 reads SGHNT; CDR2 reads YYREEE (reference sequence). The CDR3 contains 14 residues. The CDR3 sequence: CASSLAGFRETQYF. CDR3 DNA: TGTGCCAGCAGCTTGGCCGGGTTTCGGGAGACCCAGTACTTC.

V and J are TRBV5-5 and TRBJ2-5, with 10 bases matching TRBD2. This CDR3 is 17 amino acids long. Germline V CDR1 and CDR2: SGHKS, YYEKEE (reference sequence). The trim removed 0 bases at V and 1 base at J, leaving 6 bases unmatched. The CDR3 DNA reads as TGTGCCAGCAGCTTGGCCAAACTAGCGGGGATCCAAGAGACCCAGTACTTC. This translates into CASSLAKLAGIQETQYF.

This clonotype was recorded at least ten times. J is TRBJ2-2 and V is TRBV4-2; tentatively, D is TRBD2 (6 bases). V was clipped by 0 bases and J by 5 bases, with 13 bases between them. CDR1 LGHNA and CDR2 YNFKEQ come from the germline V gene. The CDR3 has 16 residues. CDR3 amino acids: CASSQDRDFPTGELFF. CDR3 in DNA: TGTGCCAGCAGCCAAGATAGGGACTTCCCAACCGGGGAGCTGTTTTTT.

This clonotype appeared a few times. The J gene is TRBJ1-2, the V gene TRBV6-6; possibly TRBD1 for D (6 bases). Per germline, CDR1 MNHNY and CDR2 SVGAGI (reference sequence). The CDR3 covers 15 residues. V lost 5 bases to trimming and J lost 0 bases, with 13 bases between them. Written as DNA, the CDR3 is TGTGCCAGCAGTGCCCAGGGGAAAGCTAACTATGGCTACACCTTC. Translation: CASSAQGKANYGYTF.

This clonotype turned up a few times. This chain uses TRBV12-3 or TRBV12-4 with TRBJ2-2; 14 nucleotides align to TRBD2. The CDR3 extends over 18 amino acids. V lost 6 bases, J lost 5 bases, and 11 bases stayed unmatched. CDR3 sequence (DNA): TGTGCCAGCAGCCTGGGACTAGCGGGAGCCATTAGGACCGGGGAGCTGTTTTTT. Its translation is CASSLGLAGAIRTGELFF.

V and J are TRBV9 and TRBJ2-5; no reliable D call. Germline V lookup: CDR1 SGDLS, CDR2 YYNGEE. The CDR3 has 15 amino acids. V gave up 3 bases and J gave up 4 bases, with 16 bases separating them. The CDR3 loop reads CASSGLAGRRETQYF. CDR3 DNA sequence: TGTGCCAGCAGCGGGTTGGCTGGGCGGAGAGAGACCCAGTACTTC.

The V call is TRBV7-2, the J call TRBJ2-1; 10 bases map to TRBD1. With V trimmed by 5 bases and J by 7 bases, 5 bases remained unmatched. This CDR3 is 14 amino acids long. Germline CDR1 SGHTA, CDR2 FQGNSA. The CDR3 spells CASSARTGGNEQFF. The CDR3 region has the DNA TGTGCCAGCAGCGCAAGGACAGGGGGTAATGAGCAGTTCTTC. Looking up the rest from reference TRBV7-2 and TRBJ2-1 gives the full variable domain: GAGVSQSPSNKVTEKGKDVELRCDPISGHTALYWYRQSLGQGLEFLIYFQGNSAPDKSGLPSDRFSAERTGGSVSTLTIQRTQQEDSAVYLCASSARTGGNEQFFGPGTRLTVL.

The sample holds a few counts of this clonotype. This chain uses TRBV20-1 with TRBJ2-3, with TRBD2 identical over 9 bases. This CDR3 has 15 residues. With 5 bases clipped from V and 6 bases from J, the junction kept 12 bases outside the gene matches. Germline loops: CDR1 DFQATT, CDR2 SNEGSKA (reference sequence). The CDR3 protein is CSAHPREGLADTQYF. The CDR3, as DNA: TGCAGTGCTCACCCGCGGGAGGGCCTAGCCGATACGCAGTATTTT.

The J gene is TRBJ2-7, the V gene TRBV27; D is perhaps TRBD1 (6 bases). Trimming shortened V by 6 bases and J by 1 base, and 13 bases separated the two germline ends. The CDR3 has 14 residues. CDR1 and CDR2 (germline): MNHEY, SMNVEV (reference sequence). This CDR3 is CASRPWGQSYEQYF. The CDR3 DNA sequence: TGTGCCAGCAGACCCTGGGGGCAGTCCTACGAGCAGTACTTC.

J is TRBJ1-2 and V is TRBV15; D is perhaps TRBD1 (6 bases). The CDR3 consists of 17 residues. CDR1 and CDR2 from the germline V gene are LNHNV and YYDKDF (reference sequence). Deletions cut 2 bases from V and 0 bases from J, with 16 bases between. The CDR3, as DNA: TGTGCCACCAGCAGACCAGACAGGCTGGGGGCTAACTATGGCTACACCTTC. It codes for CATSRPDRLGANYGYTF.

This chain connects TRBV11-2 to TRBJ1-1; 7 bases map to TRBD1. The CDR3 totals 13 residues. CDR1 is SGHAT and CDR2 is FQNNGV in the germline V gene. V trimming: 5 bases; J trimming: 6 bases; junction bases outside the gene matches: 6. The CDR3 DNA follows: TGTGCCAGCAGCAAGTGGGACAGCTCTGAAGCTTTCTTT. Translated, it gives CASSKWDSSEAFF.

This clonotype was observed a few times. This chain joins TRBV12-3 or TRBV12-4 and TRBJ2-1; D is perhaps TRBD2 (5 bases). V was clipped by 4 bases and J by 0 bases, with 10 bases between them. The CDR3 runs to 15 residues. The CDR3 protein is CASSSERHSYNEQFF. The CDR3 DNA is TGTGCCAGCAGTTCAGAGCGGCACTCCTACAATGAGCAGTTCTTC.